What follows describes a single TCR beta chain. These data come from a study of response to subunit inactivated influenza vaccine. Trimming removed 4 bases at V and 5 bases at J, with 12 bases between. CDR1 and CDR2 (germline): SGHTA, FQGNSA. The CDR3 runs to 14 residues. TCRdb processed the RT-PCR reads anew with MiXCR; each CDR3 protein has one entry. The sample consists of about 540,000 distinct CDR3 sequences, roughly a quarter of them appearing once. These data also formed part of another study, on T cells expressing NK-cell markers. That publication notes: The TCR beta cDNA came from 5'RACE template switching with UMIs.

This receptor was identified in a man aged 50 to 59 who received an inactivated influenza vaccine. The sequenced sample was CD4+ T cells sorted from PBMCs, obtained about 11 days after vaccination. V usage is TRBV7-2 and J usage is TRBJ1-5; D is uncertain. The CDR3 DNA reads TGTGCCAGCAGCTGGCGATCTGGGGATCAGCCCCAGCATTTT. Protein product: CASSWRSGDQPQHF. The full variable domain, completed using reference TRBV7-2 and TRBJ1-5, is GAGVSQSPSNKVTEKGKDVELRCDPISGHTALYWYRQSLGQGLEFLIYFQGNSAPDKSGLPSDRFSAERTGGSVSTLTIQRTQQEDSAVYLCASSWRSGDQPQHFGDGTRLSIL.